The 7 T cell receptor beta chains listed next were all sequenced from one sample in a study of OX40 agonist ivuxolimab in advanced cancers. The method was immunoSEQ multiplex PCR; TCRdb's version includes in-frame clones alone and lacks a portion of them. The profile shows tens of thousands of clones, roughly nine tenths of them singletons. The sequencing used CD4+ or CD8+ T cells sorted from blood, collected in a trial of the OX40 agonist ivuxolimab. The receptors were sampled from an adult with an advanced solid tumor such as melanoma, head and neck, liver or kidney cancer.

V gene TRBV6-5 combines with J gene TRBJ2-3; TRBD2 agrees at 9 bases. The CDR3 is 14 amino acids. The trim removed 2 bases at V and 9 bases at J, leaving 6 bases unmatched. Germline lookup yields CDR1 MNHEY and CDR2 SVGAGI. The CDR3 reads CASSYEREEGTQYF. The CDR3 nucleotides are TGTGCCAGCAGTTACGAGCGGGAGGAGGGGACGCAGTATTTT.

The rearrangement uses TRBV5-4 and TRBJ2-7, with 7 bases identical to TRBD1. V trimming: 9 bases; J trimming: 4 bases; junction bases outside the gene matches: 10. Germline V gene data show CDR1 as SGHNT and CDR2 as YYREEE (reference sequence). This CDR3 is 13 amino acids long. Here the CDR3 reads CATKTGAQYEQYF. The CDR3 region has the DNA TGTGCCACGAAAACAGGGGCGCAGTACGAGCAGTACTTC. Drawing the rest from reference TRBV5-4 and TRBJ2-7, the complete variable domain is ETGVTQSPTHLIKTRGQQVTLRCSSQSGHNTVSWYQQALGQGPQFIFQYYREEENGRGNFPPRFSGLQFPNYSSELNVNALELDDSALYLCATKTGAQYEQYFGPGTRLTVT.

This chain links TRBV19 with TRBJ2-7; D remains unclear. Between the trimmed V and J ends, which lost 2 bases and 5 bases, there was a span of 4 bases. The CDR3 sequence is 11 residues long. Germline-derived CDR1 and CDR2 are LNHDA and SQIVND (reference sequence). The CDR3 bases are TGTGCCAGTAGTATAAGGGACGAGCAGTACTTC. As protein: CASSIRDEQYF.

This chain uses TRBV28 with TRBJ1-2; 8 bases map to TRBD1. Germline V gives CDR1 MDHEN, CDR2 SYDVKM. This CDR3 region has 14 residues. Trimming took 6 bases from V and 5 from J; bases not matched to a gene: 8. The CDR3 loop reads CASRNRTGRYGYTF. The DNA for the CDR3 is TGTGCCAGCAGAAACCGGACAGGGAGGTATGGCTACACCTTC.

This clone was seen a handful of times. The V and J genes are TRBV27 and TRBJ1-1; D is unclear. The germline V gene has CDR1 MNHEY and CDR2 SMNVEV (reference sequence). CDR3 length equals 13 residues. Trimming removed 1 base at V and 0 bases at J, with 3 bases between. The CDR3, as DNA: TGTGCCAGCAGTTTATATCTGAACACTGAAGCTTTCTTT. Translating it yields CASSLYLNTEAFF.

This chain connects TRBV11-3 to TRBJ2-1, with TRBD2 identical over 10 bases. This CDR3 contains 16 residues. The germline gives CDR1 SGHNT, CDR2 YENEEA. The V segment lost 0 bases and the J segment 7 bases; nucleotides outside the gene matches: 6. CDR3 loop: CASSLEGLAEWNEQFF. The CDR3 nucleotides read TGTGCCAGCAGCTTAGAAGGACTAGCGGAGTGGAATGAGCAGTTCTTC. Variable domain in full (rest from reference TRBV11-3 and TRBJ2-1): EAGVVQSPRYKIIEKKQPVAFWCNPISGHNTLYWYLQNLGQGPELLIRYENEEAVDDSQLPKDRFSAERLKGVDSTLKIQPAELGDSAVYLCASSLEGLAEWNEQFFGPGTRLTVL.

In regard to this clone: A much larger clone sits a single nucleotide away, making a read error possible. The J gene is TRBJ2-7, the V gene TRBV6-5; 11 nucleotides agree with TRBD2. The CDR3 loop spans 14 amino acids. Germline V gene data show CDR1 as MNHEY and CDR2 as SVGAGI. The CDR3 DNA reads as TGTACCAGCAGTTTAGCGGGAGGGCCCAACGAGCAGTACTTC. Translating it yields CTSSLAGGPNEQYF.